The rows below give T cell receptor beta chains drawn from one sample of a study of early T cells in non-severe SARS-CoV-2 infection. Via MiXCR, TCRdb re-called the 5' RACE reads, giving one row per CDR3 protein. The table has fewer than 100,000 distinct CDR3 sequences, 5% to 6.5% seen once; the top ten hold about 8%. What was sequenced was whole blood. All receptors come from an adult who was a healthcare worker with PCR-confirmed SARS-CoV-2 infection or an uninfected control (not recorded which). The CDR3 runs from the conserved cysteine through the conserved F or W. Each record gives: V gene, D gene, J gene, clone size, CDR3 protein, CDR3 DNA. The D gene is left open where the match is weak. Clone size is stated in some rows and not others, as once, few, many or a class when expanded.

TRBV20-1,TRBD1,TRBJ2-7,few,CSAATGTEYEQYF,TGCAGTGCTGCGACAGGGACGGAGTACGAGCAGTACTTC
TRBV5-1,.,TRBJ1-5,few,CASSLSGLEPQHF,TGCGCCAGCAGCTTATCGGGACTGGAGCCCCAGCATTTT
TRBV15,.,TRBJ1-6,few,CATSRDRGGRNSPLHF,TGTGCCACCAGCAGAGACCGGGGGGGGCGAAATTCACCCCTCCACTTT
TRBV7-2,TRBD1,TRBJ2-1,many,CASSLTGAYNEQFF,TGTGCCAGCAGCTTAACAGGGGCCTACAATGAGCAGTTCTTC
TRBV27,TRBD2,TRBJ2-3,many,CASSSHSGGAGIYTQYF,TGTGCCAGCAGTTCTCATAGCGGGGGGGCGGGGATTTATACGCAGTATTTT
TRBV20-1,.,TRBJ2-2,.,CSARRAGTNTGELFF,TGCAGTGCTAGACGCGCGGGGACGAACACCGGGGAGCTGTTTTTT
TRBV7-2,TRBD1,TRBJ1-6,.,CASTQNRGSSPLHF,TGTGCCAGCACTCAAAACAGGGGGAGTTCACCCCTCCACTTT
TRBV10-3,.,TRBJ2-5,few,CAISESGGQETQYF,TGTGCCATCAGTGAGTCGGGCGGTCAAGAGACCCAGTACTTC
TRBV7-9,.,TRBJ1-2,many,CASSLAGATSYGYTF,TGTGCCAGCAGCTTAGCAGGGGCAACAAGCTATGGCTACACCTTC
TRBV7-9,.,TRBJ2-2,many,CASSLAEASGELFF,TGTGCCAGCAGCTTAGCCGAGGCTTCTGGGGAGCTGTTTTTT
TRBV19,.,TRBJ2-1,.,CASSFKDFDEQFF,TGTGCCAGTAGTTTTAAGGATTTCGATGAGCAGTTCTTC
TRBV6-1,.,TRBJ1-5,many,CASSPWTDPNQPQHF,TGTGCCAGCAGTCCCTGGACAGACCCTAATCAGCCCCAGCATTTT
TRBV20-1,.,TRBJ1-2,.,CSAYARQSYGYTF,TGCAGTGCCTACGCCCGGCAGAGCTATGGCTACACCTTC
TRBV20-1,TRBD2,TRBJ2-1,few,CSAIRTSGGEYNEQFF,TGCAGTGCTATCCGGACTAGCGGGGGGGAATACAATGAGCAGTTCTTC
TRBV19,.,TRBJ2-7,.,CASRSASSYEQYF,TGTGCCAGTAGAAGCGCTAGCTCCTACGAGCAGTACTTC
TRBV7-6,TRBD2,TRBJ2-7,.,CASSLAEAGGPHEQYF,TGTGCCAGCAGCTTAGCGGAAGCGGGAGGGCCCCACGAGCAGTACTTC
TRBV9,TRBD2,TRBJ2-1,many,CASSVEGSLAGGPYDEQFF,TGTGCCAGCAGCGTAGAAGGGTCTCTCGCGGGAGGGCCGTACGATGAGCAGTTCTTC